These 21 T cell receptor beta chains were all obtained from the same sample, sequenced in a study of cytomegalovirus exposure and HLA in healthy donors. Method: immunoSEQ multiplex PCR; TCRdb's copy keeps in-frame clones and lacks some. Among 70,000 to 95,000 clones, 93% were seen once, and the ten largest hold 3% to 4.5%. The sample was PBMCs. Receptor source: a woman in her twenties or thirties in good health and CMV-seronegative.

The chain uses TRBV6-1 and TRBJ1-1, with D unclear. CDR1 is MNHNS, CDR2 SASEGT, per germline. V dropped 7 bases and J dropped 1 base, with 16 bases sitting between them. The CDR3 totals 15 residues. The CDR3 is CASNAQARRNTEAFF. In nucleotides, the CDR3 is TGTGCCAGCAATGCACAAGCCCGGAGGAACACTGAAGCTTTCTTT.

This clone was recorded a few times. The chain couples TRBV2 to TRBJ1-2, with 7 bases that match TRBD1. Germline trimming cut 9 bases from V and 12 bases from J; bases unmatched to any gene: 10. CDR3 size: 11 residues. Germline CDR1 reads SNHLY; CDR2 reads FYNNEI. The CDR3 DNA follows: TGTGCCAGTAGGGGGCCCCGTGGGGACACCTTC. Its translation is CASRGPRGDTF.

This rearrangement joins TRBV25-1 to TRBJ2-7, with 9 bases that match TRBD2. This CDR3 spans 14 amino acids. The germline V gene has CDR1 MGHDK and CDR2 SYGVNS. J lost 6 bases, V lost 5 bases, and 8 bases had no gene match. CDR3 nucleotide sequence: TGTGCCAGCAGTTTGCGGGAGGGCCTAGGCGAGCAGTACTTC. Residues: CASSLREGLGEQYF.

The V call is TRBV6-5, the J call TRBJ1-6; D possibly corresponds to TRBD1 (5 bases). Deletions cut 5 bases from V and 9 bases from J, with 14 bases between. Germline V CDR1 and CDR2: MNHEY, SVGAGI. The CDR3 contains 14 residues. DNA for the CDR3: TGTGCCAGCAGTCAAGCAGGGCCGGGTTCACCCCTCCACTTT. Its protein is CASSQAGPGSPLHF.

The chain couples TRBV6-1 to TRBJ2-2; TRBD2 matches at 10 bases. The CDR3 consists of 14 residues. Per the germline V gene, CDR1 is MNHNS and CDR2 is SASEGT. Trimming took 7 bases from V and 6 from J; bases not matched to a gene: 5. The CDR3, as DNA: TGTGCCAGCACTAGCGGGGGTGAGCCCGGGGAGCTGTTTTTT. It yields the protein CASTSGGEPGELFF.

The V call is TRBV2, the J call TRBJ1-1, with 8 bases identical to TRBD1. The junction had 6 bases not matched to a gene; V was cut back by 6 bases and J by 3 bases. The CDR3 consists of 14 residues. Looked up from germline, CDR1 is SNHLY and CDR2 is FYNNEI. DNA of the CDR3: TGTGCCAGCAGATCCCAGGGGGCTCACACTGAAGCTTTCTTT. Translating gives CASRSQGAHTEAFF.

This clone was detected only once. Written as DNA, the CDR3 is TGTGCCAGCAAGGAACCCCCCCCCAGGGACACTGAAGCTTTCTTT. This codes for CASKEPPPRDTEAFF. The chain has TRBV25-1 and TRBJ1-1; the D gene is possibly TRBD1 (5 bases). The V gene lost 7 bases and the J gene lost 3 bases, with 18 bases spanning the gap. The CDR3 sequence is 15 residues long. Per germline, CDR1 MGHDK and CDR2 SYGVNS.

The chain links TRBV6-5 to TRBJ1-1; a weak D match, TRBD1 (5 bases). The V end lost 4 bases, the J end lost 3 bases, and 9 bases lay between the germline ends. The CDR3 is made up of 13 amino acids. The germline gives CDR1 MNHEY, CDR2 SVGAGI. In DNA, the CDR3 is TGTGCCAGCAGTTCGGAGGGGTACACTGAAGCTTTCTTT. Protein product: CASSSEGYTEAFF.

On this clone: This CDR3 is also generated by other DNA sequences in the sample. This rearrangement joins TRBV11-2 to TRBJ2-2; D gene ambiguous. The CDR3 totals 17 residues. The V end was cut by 0 bases, the J end by 4 bases, with 15 bases between. CDR1 and CDR2 (germline): SGHAT, FQNNGV. The CDR3: CASSLDQIGWSTGELFF. The DNA for the CDR3 is TGTGCCAGCAGCTTAGACCAGATTGGGTGGAGCACCGGGGAGCTGTTTTTT.

The V and J genes are TRBV19 and TRBJ2-3, with TRBD2 as a possible D gene (5 bases). Germline V gene sequence: CDR1 LNHDA, CDR2 SQIVND (reference sequence). V was clipped by 5 bases and J by 1 base, with 7 bases between them. The CDR3 sequence is 13 residues long. The CDR3 here is CASSLGGTDTQYF. In nucleotides, the CDR3 is TGTGCCAGTAGTCTCGGGGGCACAGATACGCAGTATTTT. The complete variable domain, with remaining parts taken from reference TRBV19 and TRBJ2-3, reads DGGITQSPKYLFRKEGQNVTLSCEQNLNHDAMYWYRQDPGQGLRLIYYSQIVNDFQKGDIAEGYSVSREKKESFPLTVTSAQKNPTAFYLCASSLGGTDTQYFGPGTRLTVL.

The rearrangement joins TRBV7-2 to TRBJ1-5; TRBD1 matches 9 bases. V was clipped by 7 bases and J by 5 bases; unmatched bases: 9. CDR3 length equals 15 residues. Germline CDR1 is SGHTA and CDR2 is FQGNSA. The CDR3 spells CASTPQGARDQPQHF. CDR3 bases: TGTGCCAGCACCCCACAGGGGGCCCGGGATCAGCCCCAGCATTTT.

The rearrangement joins TRBV7-9 to TRBJ2-6; TRBD2 is a possible D gene (6 bases). CDR1 is SEHNR, CDR2 FQNEAQ, per germline (reference sequence). Trimming stripped 8 bases from V and 0 bases from J, with 23 bases between. This CDR3 has 19 residues. CDR3 coding DNA: TGTGCCAGCTCCACTAGCCCCGGGACGGCCCACTCTGGGGCCAACGTCCTGACTTTC. Protein product: CASSTSPGTAHSGANVLTF.

The chain recombines TRBV28 with TRBJ2-1, with 7 bases aligning to TRBD1. This CDR3 has 18 amino acids. CDR1 MDHEN and CDR2 SYDVKM come from the germline V gene. J was trimmed by 0 bases and V by 4 bases; bases with no gene match: 12. The CDR3 bases are TGTGCCAGCAGTTCCTCCGTTAGGGGACAGAGCTCCTACAATGAGCAGTTCTTC. Protein product: CASSSSVRGQSSYNEQFF.

This clone was counted once. This chain uses TRBV19 with TRBJ2-2, with a possible D match to TRBD2 (6 bases). Between the trimmed V and J ends, which lost 4 bases and 7 bases, there was a span of 10 bases. Germline loops: CDR1 LNHDA, CDR2 SQIVND (reference sequence). The length of the CDR3 is 13 residues. The CDR3 coding sequence is TGTGCCAGTAGTAGGGACTTTTACGGGGAGCTGTTTTTT. It encodes CASSRDFYGELFF.

V gene TRBV7-9 combines with J gene TRBJ1-2, with TRBD1 matching over 8 bases. V shed 5 bases, J shed 4 bases, and the junction held 6 bases outside the gene matches. Germline V gene data show CDR1 as SEHNR and CDR2 as FQNEAQ (reference sequence). The CDR3 is made up of 14 amino acids. The CDR3, as DNA: TGTGCCAGCAGCCGGTCCGACAGGGGCTATGGCTACACCTTC. Its translation is CASSRSDRGYGYTF.

V is TRBV7-2 and J is TRBJ1-6; 10 bases are shared with TRBD1. Trimming took 2 bases from V and 0 from J; bases not matched to a gene: 4. CDR1 and CDR2 (germline): SGHTA, FQGNSA. The CDR3 is 18 residues long. The CDR3 loop reads CASSLIGQGGSYNSPLHF. CDR3 DNA: TGTGCCAGCAGCTTAATTGGACAGGGGGGCTCCTATAATTCACCCCTCCACTTT.

The chain combines TRBV10-2 with TRBJ2-6; 9 bases match TRBD1. The germline gives CDR1 WSHSY, CDR2 SAAADI. The CDR3 spans 18 residues. With 7 bases clipped from V and 0 bases from J, the junction kept 10 bases outside the gene matches. CDR3: CASITGGAEYSGANVLTF. The CDR3 region has the DNA TGCGCCAGCATAACAGGGGGCGCCGAGTACTCTGGGGCCAACGTCCTGACTTTC.

The chain is built from TRBV19 and TRBJ2-7; 7 nucleotides match TRBD1. This CDR3 is built from 16 residues. V shed 5 bases, J shed 7 bases, and the junction held 17 bases outside the gene matches. Germline CDR1 reads LNHDA; CDR2 reads SQIVND (reference sequence). CDR3 region: CASSHGVAGGRKEQYF. The CDR3 nucleotides are TGTGCCAGTAGTCATGGGGTGGCAGGGGGAAGGAAAGAGCAGTACTTC.

The chain recombines TRBV18 with TRBJ1-1; 11 bases line up with TRBD1. Germline assignment: CDR1 KGHSH and CDR2 LQKENI. The CDR3 is made up of 18 amino acids. V lost 6 bases and J lost 0; bases outside the gene matches: 12. The CDR3 here is CASSRTGQGARVNTEAFF. CDR3 nucleotide sequence: TGTGCCAGCTCCCGGACCGGACAGGGGGCGCGCGTGAACACTGAAGCTTTCTTT.

The V call is TRBV19, the J call TRBJ1-2; weak D call: TRBD1 (6 bases). This CDR3 spans 15 amino acids. V dropped 3 bases and J dropped 4 bases, with 15 bases sitting between them. Per the germline V gene, CDR1 is LNHDA and CDR2 is SQIVND (reference sequence). CDR3 DNA: TGTGCCAGTAGTATGAGTACGCAGGGGAGCTATGGCTACACCTTC. The encoded protein is CASSMSTQGSYGYTF.

This chain links TRBV30 with TRBJ2-3; TRBD2 agrees at 11 bases. The germline gives CDR1 GTSNPN, CDR2 SVGIG (reference sequence). CDR3 length: 14 residues. V was clipped by 4 bases and J by 5 bases; unmatched bases: 5. The DNA for the CDR3 is TGTGCCTGGAATCCTAGCGGGGGGAAAGATACGCAGTATTTT. This gives the protein CAWNPSGGKDTQYF.